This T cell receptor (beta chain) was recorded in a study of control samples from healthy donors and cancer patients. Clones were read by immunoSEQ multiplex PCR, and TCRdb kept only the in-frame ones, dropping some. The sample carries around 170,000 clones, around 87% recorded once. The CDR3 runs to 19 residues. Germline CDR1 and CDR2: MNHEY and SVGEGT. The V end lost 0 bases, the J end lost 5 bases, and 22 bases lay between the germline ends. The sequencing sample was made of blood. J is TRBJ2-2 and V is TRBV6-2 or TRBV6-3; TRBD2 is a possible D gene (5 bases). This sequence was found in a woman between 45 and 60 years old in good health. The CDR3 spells CASSYSTAGVYMGTGELFF. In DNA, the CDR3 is TGTGCCAGCAGTTACTCGACGGCCGGGGTTTATATGGGAACCGGGGAGCTGTTTTTT.